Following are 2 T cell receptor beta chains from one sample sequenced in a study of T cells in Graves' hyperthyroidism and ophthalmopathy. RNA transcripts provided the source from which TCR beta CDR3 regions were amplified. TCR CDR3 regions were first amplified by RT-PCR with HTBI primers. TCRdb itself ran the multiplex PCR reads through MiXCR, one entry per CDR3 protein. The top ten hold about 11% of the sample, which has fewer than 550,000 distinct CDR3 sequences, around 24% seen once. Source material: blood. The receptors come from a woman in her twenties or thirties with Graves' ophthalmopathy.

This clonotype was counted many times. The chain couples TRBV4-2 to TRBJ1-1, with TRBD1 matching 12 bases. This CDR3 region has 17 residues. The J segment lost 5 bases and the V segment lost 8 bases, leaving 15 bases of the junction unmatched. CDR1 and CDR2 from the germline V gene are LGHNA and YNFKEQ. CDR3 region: CASSTPGQGAGGTEAFF. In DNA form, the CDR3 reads TGTGCCAGCTCAACACCGGGACAGGGGGCCGGGGGGACTGAAGCTTTCTTT.

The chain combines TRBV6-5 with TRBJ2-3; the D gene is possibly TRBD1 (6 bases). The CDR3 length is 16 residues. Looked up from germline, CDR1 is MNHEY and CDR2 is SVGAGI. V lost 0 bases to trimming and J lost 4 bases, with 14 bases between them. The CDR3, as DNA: TGTGCCAGCAGTTACTCGGGGACAAGGGGCGCAGATACGCAGTATTTT. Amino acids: CASSYSGTRGADTQYF.